The next 31 T cell receptor beta chains were all read from a single sample in a study of cytomegalovirus exposure and HLA in healthy donors. PCR amplification relied on 60 Vbeta primers (plus 13 Jbeta primers). Produced via immunoSEQ multiplex PCR; TCRdb's table is partial and in-frame only. The sample consists of about 210,000 clones, around 79% of them appearing once. The sequenced sample was PBMCs. These receptors were collected from a male donor in good health and CMV-seropositive.

V usage is TRBV19 and J usage is TRBJ2-6; 8 nucleotides match TRBD1. The CDR3 is 15 amino acids. The trim removed 7 bases at V and 4 bases at J, leaving 6 bases unmatched. Germline V lookup: CDR1 LNHDA, CDR2 SQIVND (reference sequence). In DNA, the CDR3 is TGTGCCAGTATCGCAGGGGGCTTGGGGGCCAACGTCCTGACTTTC. This codes for CASIAGGLGANVLTF. Full variable domain (missing parts from reference TRBV19 and TRBJ2-6): DGGITQSPKYLFRKEGQNVTLSCEQNLNHDAMYWYRQDPGQGLRLIYYSQIVNDFQKGDIAEGYSVSREKKESFPLTVTSAQKNPTAFYLCASIAGGLGANVLTFGAGSRLTVL.

The genes are TRBV9 and TRBJ2-7; 8 bases align to TRBD1. CDR1 and CDR2 (germline): SGDLS, YYNGEE. The CDR3 totals 14 residues. After removal of 3 bases from V and 2 bases from J, the junction contained 4 bases not matched to a gene. The CDR3 DNA follows: TGTGCCAGCAGCGCCCGGACAGGGACCTACGAGCAGTACTTC. Its translation is CASSARTGTYEQYF. The variable domain in full, completed from reference TRBV9 and TRBJ2-7, reads DSGVTQTPKHLITATGQRVTLRCSPRSGDLSVYWYQQSLDQGLQFLIQYYNGEERAKGNILERFSAQQFPDLHSELNLSSLELGDSALYFCASSARTGTYEQYFGPGTRLTVT.

This clone was found a few times. This CDR3 reads CASSTGQGYEQYF. For the CDR3, the DNA is TGCGCCAGCAGCACAGGACAGGGCTACGAGCAGTACTTC. The chain carries TRBV5-1 and TRBJ2-7; 8 bases map to TRBD1. The CDR3 runs to 13 residues. Germline V gene data show CDR1 as SGHRS and CDR2 as YFSETQ. V gave up 4 bases and J gave up 3 bases; unmatched junction bases: 3. Using reference TRBV5-1 and TRBJ2-7 for the parts outside the CDR3, the full variable domain is KAGVTQTPRYLIKTRGQQVTLSCSPISGHRSVSWYQQTPGQGLQFLFEYFSETQRNKGNFPGRFSGRQFSNSRSEMNVSTLELGDSALYLCASSTGQGYEQYFGPGTRLTVT.

The chain combines TRBV4-2 with TRBJ2-7; 8 bases are a match to TRBD2. Trimming took 1 base from V and 0 from J; bases not matched to a gene: 5. Germline CDR1 LGHNA, CDR2 YNFKEQ. The CDR3 covers 16 residues. The CDR3 sequence: CASSQALGGASYEQYF. CDR3 DNA: TGTGCCAGCAGCCAAGCCCTCGGGGGGGCCTCCTACGAGCAGTACTTC.

The chain employs TRBV4-1 and TRBJ2-7; 10 bases fit TRBD1. Unmatched junction bases numbered 12, after V lost 4 bases and J lost 3 bases. This CDR3 region has 17 residues. From germline, CDR1 is MGHRA and CDR2 YSYEKL. CDR3 protein: CASSLSGTGAYRYEQYF. CDR3 sequence (DNA): TGCGCCAGCAGCCTATCCGGGACAGGGGCCTACCGCTACGAGCAGTACTTC.

The V gene is TRBV4-1, the J gene TRBJ2-5; D possibly corresponds to TRBD2 (5 bases). V was pared by 4 bases and J by 5 bases, with 14 bases between. The CDR3 has 14 residues. CDR1 and CDR2 (germline): MGHRA, YSYEKL. The CDR3 region is CASSPEGGVETQYF. CDR3 in DNA: TGCGCCAGCAGCCCAGAAGGAGGCGTGGAGACCCAGTACTTC.

This rearrangement joins TRBV6-1 to TRBJ1-6, with TRBD1 matching over 8 bases. Trimming cost V 3 bases and J 15 bases; bases outside gene matches: 4. CDR1 and CDR2 (germline): MNHNS, SASEGT. CDR3 size: 12 residues. The CDR3: CASSEVTGVLHF. The CDR3 bases are TGTGCCAGCAGTGAGGTGACAGGGGTCCTCCACTTT.

The V call is TRBV7-8, the J call TRBJ1-3; D may be TRBD1 (5 bases). Germline loops: CDR1 SGHVS, CDR2 FQNEAQ. The CDR3 extends over 17 amino acids. Trimming stripped 5 bases from V and 0 bases from J, with 17 bases between. CDR3 nucleotides: TGTGCCAGCAGCCTTACGGGTGGGGGGTTCTCTGGAAACACCATATATTTT. Amino acid sequence: CASSLTGGGFSGNTIYF.

This clone was recorded once. This sequence joins TRBV7-2 and TRBJ2-7; unclear D gene. The CDR3 has 13 amino acids. V was shortened by 4 bases and J by 4 bases, with 11 bases between the two germline ends. The germline CDR1 and CDR2 sequences are SGHTA and FQGNSA. The CDR3 loop reads CASSSPGRYEQYF. Here the CDR3 DNA reads TGTGCCAGCAGCTCCCCGGGTCGGTACGAGCAGTACTTC.

The chain employs TRBV4-3 and TRBJ2-4; a weak D match, TRBD2 (5 bases). There are 15 residues in the CDR3. V lost 0 bases to trimming and J lost 1 base, with 7 bases between them. CDR1 is LGHNA, CDR2 YSLEER, per germline. The CDR3 sequence: CASSQEPGAKNIQYF. CDR3 DNA: TGCGCCAGCAGCCAAGAACCGGGGGCCAAAAACATTCAGTACTTC.

The chain recombines TRBV5-4 with TRBJ2-3; TRBD2 matches 9 bases. With V trimmed by 5 bases and J by 0 bases, 13 bases remained unmatched. Germline CDR1 reads SGHNT; CDR2 reads YYREEE (reference sequence). The CDR3 spans 18 residues. The CDR3 reads CASSPSGGITSSTDTQYF. The CDR3 DNA reads TGTGCCAGCAGTCCGAGCGGGGGGATAACCTCTAGCACAGATACGCAGTATTTT.

The chain combines TRBV9 with TRBJ2-7; D possibly corresponds to TRBD1 (5 bases). The CDR3 sequence is 13 residues long. Per the germline V gene, CDR1 is SGDLS and CDR2 is YYNGEE. Trimming left V 3 bases short and J 1 base short, with 8 bases between. The CDR3 region is CASSGTGSYEQYF. The CDR3 coding sequence is TGTGCCAGCAGCGGAACAGGATCCTACGAGCAGTACTTC. The variable domain in full, completed from reference TRBV9 and TRBJ2-7, reads DSGVTQTPKHLITATGQRVTLRCSPRSGDLSVYWYQQSLDQGLQFLIQYYNGEERAKGNILERFSAQQFPDLHSELNLSSLELGDSALYFCASSGTGSYEQYFGPGTRLTVT.

The V and J genes are TRBV19 and TRBJ2-2; a possible D gene is TRBD1 (6 bases). Trimming cost V 4 bases and J 4 bases, with 16 bases left between them. This CDR3 has 16 amino acids. Per germline, CDR1 LNHDA and CDR2 SQIVND (reference sequence). The chain's CDR3 is CASSKGWGPGTGELFF. CDR3 DNA: TGTGCCAGTAGTAAGGGATGGGGGCCGGGCACCGGGGAGCTGTTTTTT.

V and J are TRBV7-3 and TRBJ1-4, with unresolved D. The germline V gene has CDR1 SGHTA and CDR2 FQGTGA. The V and J ends lost 4 bases and 6 bases respectively, with 9 bases between them. There are 13 residues in the CDR3. This CDR3 reads CASSSGVDEKLFF. CDR3 nucleotide sequence: TGTGCCAGCAGCTCCGGAGTGGATGAAAAACTGTTTTTT.

This clone appeared a single time. J is TRBJ2-3 and V is TRBV4-3; 12 bases line up with TRBD1. Trimming took 1 base from V and 6 from J; bases not matched to a gene: 11. Germline CDR1 and CDR2: LGHNA and YSLEER. The CDR3 contains 18 residues. CDR3 sequence (DNA): TGCGCCAGCAGCCAAGCCTCGGCGGGACAGGGGGCGCAGGATACGCAGTATTTT. It encodes CASSQASAGQGAQDTQYF.

This chain connects TRBV4-2 to TRBJ1-3, with D perhaps matching TRBD1 (6 bases). Germline V gene sequence: CDR1 LGHNA, CDR2 YNFKEQ. The V end lost 0 bases, the J end lost 1 base, and 10 bases lay between the germline ends. This CDR3 contains 16 residues. CDR3 DNA sequence: TGTGCCAGCAGCCAAGACAGGGGAAGGTCTGGAAACACCATATATTTT. Its protein is CASSQDRGRSGNTIYF.

The CDR3 nucleotides read TGTGCCAGTAGTATAGCCGGACAGGGGGGAGCTGAAGCTTTCTTT. Its translation: CASSIAGQGGAEAFF. V is TRBV19 and J is TRBJ1-1, with 10 bases lining up with TRBD1. Germline V gene lookup returns CDR1 LNHDA and CDR2 SQIVND (reference sequence). The CDR3 has 15 residues. With V trimmed by 1 base and J by 6 bases, 5 bases remained unmatched.

This sequence joins TRBV7-2 and TRBJ1-2; 8 nucleotides align to TRBD1. Per the germline V gene, CDR1 is SGHTA and CDR2 is FQGNSA. The junction had 3 bases not matched to a gene; V was cut back by 1 base and J by 2 bases. The CDR3 runs 15 residues. Here the CDR3 reads CASSLGQGANYGYTF. CDR3 nucleotide sequence: TGTGCCAGCAGCTTAGGGCAGGGGGCCAACTATGGCTACACCTTC.

The chain combines TRBV1 with TRBJ2-2; the D call in the table, TRBD2, was not verified against the DNA. TRBV1 is a pseudogene locus. CDR3 length: 13 amino acids. CDR3 in amino acids: CTRGAGENGELFF. The CDR3 DNA reads TGCACCAGGGGAGCGGGAGAAAACGGGGAGCTGTTTTTT.

V usage is TRBV5-1 and J usage is TRBJ2-1; D gene uncertain. The CDR3 spans 12 residues. With 0 bases removed from V and 8 bases from J, the gap between germline ends came to 6 bases. Germline lookup yields CDR1 SGHRS and CDR2 YFSETQ. The chain's CDR3 is CASSLVADEQFF. The CDR3 DNA follows: TGCGCCAGCAGCTTGGTAGCCGATGAGCAGTTCTTC.

The chain joins TRBV4-3 to TRBJ2-1; the match to TRBD1 covers 7 bases. The germline CDR1 and CDR2 sequences are LGHNA and YSLEER. V dropped 3 bases and J dropped 8; count of bases not matched to a gene: 4. The CDR3 is 13 residues long. CDR3 in amino acids: CASSQHTGDEQFF. The CDR3 DNA is TGCGCCAGCAGCCAGCACACAGGGGATGAGCAGTTCTTC.

V is TRBV7-2 and J is TRBJ1-1; a weak D match, TRBD1 (6 bases). Per germline, CDR1 SGHTA and CDR2 FQGNSA. CDR3 length: 13 residues. Trimming pared 7 bases from V and 4 bases from J, leaving 13 bases between. CDR3 coding DNA: TGTGCCAGCACTCAGGGGTTGGGCACTGAAGCTTTCTTT. Translation gives CASTQGLGTEAFF.

V usage is TRBV6-1 and J usage is TRBJ1-5; possibly TRBD1 for D (6 bases). The CDR3 is 14 residues long. Germline CDR1 and CDR2: MNHNS and SASEGT. Trimming pared 4 bases from V and 5 bases from J, leaving 12 bases between. The CDR3 DNA reads TGTGCCAGCAGTGGGGCAGGGGAATATCAGCCCCAGCATTTT. It yields the protein CASSGAGEYQPQHF.

Concerning this clone: At one of its ends the junction is not consistent with the germline gene, which may arise from a read error. The V call is TRBV7-7, the J call TRBJ2-5; 14 nucleotides line up with TRBD2. Germline loops: CDR1 SSHAT, CDR2 FNYEAQ (reference sequence). The CDR3 is 16 amino acids. The CDR3 DNA reads as TGTGCTAGCAGCCTGACTAGCGGGAGGGGTCAAGAGACCCAGTACTTC. Translating gives CASSLTSGRGQETQYF. Using reference TRBV7-7 and TRBJ2-5 for the parts outside the CDR3, the full variable domain is GAGVSQSPRYKVTKRGQDVTLRCDPISSHATLYWYQQALGQGPEFLTYFNYEAQPDKSGLPSDRFSAERPEGSISTLTIQRTEQRDSAMYRCASSLTSGRGQETQYFGPGTRLLVL.

The rearrangement joins TRBV5-1 to TRBJ2-7; 10 bases are a match to TRBD2. The V and J ends lost 6 bases and 4 bases, in that order; junction bases with no gene match: 4. The CDR3 contains 13 residues. From germline, CDR1 is SGHRS and CDR2 YFSETQ. CDR3 in DNA: TGCGCCAGCAATCCTAGCGGGAGTTACGAGCAGTACTTC. This gives the protein CASNPSGSYEQYF.

The gene calls are TRBV10-3 and TRBJ1-4; D call uncertain. Germline CDR1 ENHRY, CDR2 SYGVKD. The CDR3 consists of 15 residues. Trimming cost V 4 bases and J 1 base, with 10 bases left between them. CDR3 sequence: CAISVSRGTNEKLFF. The CDR3 nucleotides are TGTGCCATCAGTGTATCTCGGGGAACTAATGAAAAACTGTTTTTT.

V gene TRBV7-6 combines with J gene TRBJ1-1, with D unclear. Germline V gene lookup returns CDR1 SGHVS and CDR2 FNYEAQ. V lost 1 base to trimming and J lost 7 bases, with 10 bases between them. This CDR3 has 13 residues. The CDR3 spells CASSLDIRSEAFF. The CDR3 nucleotides read TGTGCCAGCAGCTTAGATATACGCAGTGAAGCTTTCTTT. The variable domain in full, completed from reference TRBV7-6 and TRBJ1-1, reads GAGVSQSPRYKVTKRGQDVALRCDPISGHVSLYWYRQALGQGPEFLTYFNYEAQQDKSGLPNDRFSAERPEGSISTLTIQRTEQRDSAMYRCASSLDIRSEAFFGQGTRLTVV.

The V gene is TRBV15, the J gene TRBJ1-6; TRBD1 matches at 7 bases. Germline lookup yields CDR1 LNHNV and CDR2 YYDKDF (reference sequence). CDR3 size: 15 residues. Unmatched junction bases numbered 5, after V lost 0 bases and J lost 9 bases. DNA for the CDR3: TGTGCCACCAGCAGAGATAGGGGGCAAGGTTCACCCCTCCACTTT. It translates to CATSRDRGQGSPLHF.

The chain is built from TRBV10-3 and TRBJ2-5; 7 nucleotides agree with TRBD2. V trimming: 10 bases; J trimming: 1 base; junction bases outside the gene matches: 3. This CDR3 comprises 12 residues. CDR1 and CDR2 from the germline V gene are ENHRY and SYGVKD. Here the CDR3 reads CASGSSQETQYF. CDR3 bases: TGTGCCAGCGGGAGTAGCCAAGAGACCCAGTACTTC.

This clone was seen only a few times. The chain couples TRBV6-5 to TRBJ2-7; no clear D gene. V was clipped by 6 bases and J by 2 bases, with 17 bases between them. Germline loops: CDR1 MNHEY, CDR2 SVGAGI. This CDR3 is 15 amino acids long. The CDR3 DNA follows: TGTGCCAGCAGGCCAGAGGCTTCCAATGCCTACGAGCAGTACTTC. It translates to CASRPEASNAYEQYF.

Comments on this clone: The junction departs from germline at one end; a sequencing error may be responsible. The chain has TRBV7-7 and TRBJ1-5; D might be TRBD1 (5 bases). In germline, CDR1 is SSHAT, CDR2 FNYEAQ (reference sequence). The CDR3 has 13 residues. CDR3 sequence (DNA): TGTGCTAGCAGCTTAGGGGAGGGTCAGCCCCAGCATTTT. This translates into CASSLGEGQPQHF.